This TCR beta chain was recorded in a study of blood T cells in healthy people across ages. Study-level findings and limits: Researchers said unsorted PBMCs prevented a conclusive naive versus antigen-experienced comparison. Both higher diversity and more naive CD4+ cells marked long-lived donors when set against aged donors. In these data, TCR beta diversity tracked strongly with naive T cell percentage. Per million T cells, TCR beta diversity dropped roughly linearly as age increased.

V lost 6 bases to trimming and J lost 2 bases, with 12 bases between them. The germline V gene has CDR1 SQVTM and CDR2 ANQGSEA. The CDR3 extends over 13 amino acids. This clonotype was seen a few times. No antigen is known for it. A J-beta primer mix and a sample-barcoded 5' primer were used in a second PCR of roughly 6 to 12 cycles. TCRdb redid the calling of the 5' RACE reads with MiXCR, one entry per CDR3 protein. The table has about 1.1 million distinct CDR3 sequences, roughly two fifths seen once. This sequence originates from a man between 18 and 35 years old in good health. V usage is TRBV29-1 and J usage is TRBJ2-3; D assignment may be TRBD1 or TRBD2 (5 bases each). Sequencing was performed on blood. DNA of the CDR3: TGCAGCGTCGCGTGGGACGTCACAGATACGCAGTATTTT. Amino acid sequence: CSVAWDVTDTQYF.